The present entry profiles one TCR beta chain with its context. This receptor's antigen is unknown. Per-base quality was not reported, and no clone a single base away is much larger than it. The cohort comprised more than 550 healthy bone marrow donors. At the time of sampling, all cohort members were nominally healthy, though unrecorded immune exposures were likely present. The donor tested CMV seronegative and was one of the 352 seronegative cohort members. A peripheral blood sample was collected from each donor, and TCR beta sequencing was performed on peripheral blood mononuclear cells. Genomic DNA was extracted from the blood cell samples with the Qiagen DNeasy Blood Extraction Kit. Receptors were amplified or captured by the immunoSEQ multiplex PCR assay. For the multiplex PCR, a mixture combining 60 forward primers for TCR Vbeta segments and 13 reverse primers for TCR Jbeta segments was used. The CDR3 region of rearranged TCR beta genes was amplified from genomic DNA with a multiplex PCR assay. The Illumina HiSeq System was used to sequence the amplified TCR beta libraries as 87-base-pair reads. Turning to the authors' computational methods: A later analysis tallied roughly 76 million unique TCR beta chains across the 700 or so repertoires, and some 12 million of those chains were shared by two or more donors. Raw reads were error-corrected and collapsed into unique sequences with a nearest-neighbor algorithm that merged closely related sequences to remove PCR and sequencing errors. CDR3 sequences were aligned to IMGT reference sequences to assign V, D and J gene segments. For a sequence to be retained, a match of at least six nucleotides was required to both a V gene segment and a J gene segment. Rearrangements were called productive when the CDR3 lacked stop codons and stayed in frame with V and J; all others were non-productive. Following IMGT convention, CDR3 was defined as the stretch from the second conserved V-encoded cysteine to the conserved J-encoded phenylalanine. The earlier analysis of some 550 of the donors excluded any sequence lacking an unambiguous match to a single V gene segment. In an earlier analysis of 500 to 750 of the donors, V segments were called functional above 56.7% productive rearrangements and were called segregating when the between-donor standard deviation exceeded 5%. To diagnose cytomegalovirus status from the catalog of TCR beta chain sequences, a statistical classification framework was built. In a later analysis, TCR nucleotide sequences were compared against IMGT/GENE-DB human TR gene sequences so that V and J genes could be assigned. A later analysis assigned CDR3 sequences and most-parsimonious VDJ recombination scenarios with the TCRdist pipeline. In a later analysis, each TCR beta chain was defined by its CDR3 amino acid sequence together with its V-gene family, and reads lacking a unique V-gene family were excluded. As a way to deal with suspected cross-contamination and a sequencing artifact, a later analysis dropped 592 nucleotide sequences that were highly shared and had low generation probability. In a later analysis, a clonal expansion index was calculated for each public chain from normalized within-repertoire ranks of inferred template counts. In a later analysis, generation probabilities were computed using a VDJ recombination model fitted to out-of-frame rearrangements, and the results were checked against IGoR. A later analysis scored TCR-TCR, TCR-HLA and TCR-CMV co-occurrence with hypergeometric tests, applying a repertoire-size bias correction to TCR pairs. To estimate false discovery rates, a later analysis permuted the HLA or CMV assignments 20 times. A later analysis grouped co-occurring TCRs with DBSCAN, adding TCRdist sequence similarity when clustering within HLA-allele-positive subsets. Repertoires with fewer than 30,000 or more than 120,000 public chains were left out of co-occurrence clustering, as were about 5 repertoires with anomalous nucleotide sharing. TCRdb retrieved this table from immuneACCESS and kept in-frame rearrangements only. Not all clones are present; in checked studies, unresolved V genes account for under half, and no reason is known for the remainder. V, J and clone size reflect that table, while D and trimming were determined from the DNA. The sample records 130,000 or so clones, almost 85% of which are singletons. Around 1.9% of the sample comes from the top ten.

Trimming removed 10 bases from V and 4 bases from J, leaving 17 bases between the germline ends. CDR1 SNHLY and CDR2 FYNNEI were looked up in the germline V gene. The CDR3 runs 14 residues from the cysteine to the phenylalanine. Here the CDR3 DNA is all that survives: 42 bases in frame from base 1. This specimen comes from a study of cytomegalovirus exposure and HLA in healthy donors (dated 2017 in TCRdb). Looking at the study overall: An earlier analysis of approximately 640 of the donors reported approximately 290 Gb of sequence data and 120 million or so unique TCR beta sequences from about 200 million T cells. On average, around 240,000 unique TCR beta nucleotide sequences were sequenced per donor among more than 350 genotyped donors of the cohort, with roughly 18% of those sequences being non-productive. Both class I and class II loci were covered by HLA typing, at four-digit resolution. An early release that covered fewer than 800 HLA-typed donors contained 250 to 350 gigabases of sequencing data and about 93 million unique TCR sequences. Besides the first cohort of hundreds of subjects, a separate validation cohort made up of 95 to 150 different subjects was used. The later analysis used no new phenotypic data to find candidate immune exposures, relying instead on TCR beta sequences and their occurrence across donors. To predict cytomegalovirus infection status, the study brought together high-throughput TCR immunosequencing, statistical association of individual TCRs with disease status, and machine learning. A later analysis re-examined previously published TCR beta repertoires from just over 650 donors and added high-resolution HLA genotyping to investigate patterns of TCR occurrence. All discovery cohort repertoires had been generated using a single sequencing platform. Roughly 5 DR-DQ haplotypes were handled as single units for association and clustering, since linkage in the cohort was strong. Typing coverage varied by locus: roughly 629-640 donors for A, B, C, DRB1 and DQB1; 500 to 550 for DQA1; around 570 for DPA1; fewer than 480 for DPB1. Of the 300 to 450 genotyped donors, about 80% fell in the genetic ancestry cluster associated with self-reported Caucasian donors. In an earlier analysis of more than 550 of the donors, high-throughput TCR beta sequencing was used to judge whether each TCR beta V gene segment behaved as functional or pseudogenic. A later genetic analysis used genome-wide SNP genotypes for 398 of the 666 donors, treating that subset as a discovery cohort. The study was designed to test whether signatures of past pathogen exposure could be identified by cataloging public T cell receptors. The study used immunosequencing to profile the T cell repertoires of approximately 690 subjects and linked those repertoires to cytomegalovirus serostatus. Alongside the repertoire data, information on donor age, sex, ethnicity and CMV serostatus was compiled. Study-level results and caveats: A later genetic analysis reported fewer N-insertions in productive TCRs among donors in an Asian-associated ancestry cluster than the roughly 700-donor mean. A later analysis found that TCR association rates varied across HLA loci, with DRB1 alleles showing the most associated TCRs and HLA-C alleles the fewest. The only immune exposure information available for the cohort was CMV serostatus. In a later analysis, HLA-associated TCR beta chains were found to be more clonally expanded and to have lower generation probabilities than equally common non-associated chains. A few of the identified cytomegalovirus-associated TCR beta chains were confirmed in vitro to be specific for cytomegalovirus antigens. Broadly in line with IMGT annotations, most TCR beta V segments showed up in productive rearrangements about 87% or about 30% of the time in an earlier analysis of under 700 of the donors. Most CMV-associated TCR beta chains appeared to be HLA-restricted in a later analysis, and the HLA associations seemed to be driven largely by CMV exposure. While some public TCRs were present in many individuals, most TCR sequences turned up only very rarely across donors. V-gene and J-gene trimming of TCR beta chains was associated with a missense DCLRE1C variant in a later genetic analysis, and the association was replicated in an independent cohort. In this cohort, only TCR beta chains were sequenced, and detectable features were limited by the absence of alpha or paired-chain data. A total of 150 to 200 TCR beta chains were listed by the study as associated with cytomegalovirus. A further reported finding was that TCR beta sequences accurately predicted the HLA-A and HLA-B alleles for most subjects in the first cohort. Because counts were too low, roughly 18 rarely observed V segments, including chromosome 9 orphons, were left out of the earlier analysis of 587 of the donors. Specific HLA alleles were associated with roughly 16,000 TCR beta sequences at a false discovery rate of 0.05 in a later analysis. Because some donors lacked HLA typing at each locus, the association tests relied only on the typed subset. The presence/absence analyses assumed that sequencing depth was roughly uniform across donors, and that assumption may not be true. Some IMGT-functional V segments, including TRBV6-2 and TRBV6-3, could not be told apart with the 87-base-pair reads, so those segments were excluded. According to a later analysis, parvovirus B19, influenza, CMV and Epstein-Barr virus appeared linked to several top co-occurrence clusters. A cluster of highly shared sequence variants was judged likely to be a technical artifact of the sequencing pipeline. The authors suggested that the approach could potentially be generalized to other disease states and immunological phenotypes. The classifier was reported to diagnose cytomegalovirus status with high specificity and sensitivity in both the original and validation cohorts. When HLA alleles, especially DR and DQ, strongly co-occurred, TCR associations were difficult to assign to individual alleles. Linkage disequilibrium might explain the correlated functional status among segregating V segments, but an unknown experimental factor could not be excluded.

The sample was PBMCs. The sequence derives from a woman aged 40 to 50 in good health and CMV-seronegative. The receptor chain draws on TRBV2 and TRBJ1-5, with the D gene uncertain. This receptor carries the CDR3 CATSFMAQNQPQHF. The base sequence is TGTGCCACTTCCTTTATGGCCCAAAATCAGCCCCAGCATTTT.